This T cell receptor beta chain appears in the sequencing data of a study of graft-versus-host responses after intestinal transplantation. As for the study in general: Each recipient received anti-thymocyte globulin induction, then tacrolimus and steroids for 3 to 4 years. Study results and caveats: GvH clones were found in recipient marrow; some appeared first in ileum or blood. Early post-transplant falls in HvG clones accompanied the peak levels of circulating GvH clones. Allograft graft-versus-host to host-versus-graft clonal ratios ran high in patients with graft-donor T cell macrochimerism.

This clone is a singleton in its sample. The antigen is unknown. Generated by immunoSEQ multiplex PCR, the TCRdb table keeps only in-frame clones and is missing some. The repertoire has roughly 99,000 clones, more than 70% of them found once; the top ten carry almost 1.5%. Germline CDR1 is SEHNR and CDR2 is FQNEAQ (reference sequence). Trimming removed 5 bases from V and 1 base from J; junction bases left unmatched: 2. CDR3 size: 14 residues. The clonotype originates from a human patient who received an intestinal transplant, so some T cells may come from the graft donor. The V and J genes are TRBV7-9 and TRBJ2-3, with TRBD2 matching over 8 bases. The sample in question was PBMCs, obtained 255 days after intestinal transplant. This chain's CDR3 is CASSPTSGTDTQYF. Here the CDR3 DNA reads TGTGCCAGCAGCCCGACTAGCGGCACAGATACGCAGTATTTT.